Presented here are 27 T cell receptor beta chains from one specimen sequenced in a study of blood T cell repertoires in COVID-19 (dated by TCRdb to 2020 to 2021). Receptor libraries were prepared by the immunoSEQ multiplex PCR assay. TCRdb limited this immuneACCESS table to in-frame rearrangements with V and J called. A share of clones is missing; checked studies link under half to unresolved V genes, and the rest is unexplained. Counted in this sample were a few hundred thousand clones; about 87% of them appeared once. The ten largest clonotypes hold 10% of the sample. Sample: PBMCs or T cells enriched from blood (not recorded which). The origin of the receptors is a man between 18 and 29 years old with acute COVID-19.

The rearrangement joins TRBV27 to TRBJ2-1; maybe TRBD1 (5 bases). V lost 7 bases to trimming and J lost 5 bases, with 15 bases between them. This CDR3 comprises 14 residues. Per germline, CDR1 MNHEY and CDR2 SMNVEV (reference sequence). The CDR3 region is CASIGLGVHNEQFF. The DNA for the CDR3 is TGTGCCAGCATCGGGCTAGGGGTACACAATGAGCAGTTCTTC.

The rearrangement uses TRBV30 and TRBJ2-1, with 9 bases matching TRBD2. The germline V gene has CDR1 GTSNPN and CDR2 SVGIG (reference sequence). The CDR3 runs 11 residues. V lost 3 bases, J lost 12 bases, and 3 bases stayed unmatched. CDR3 bases: TGTGCCTGGAGAAAGCGGGAGGCGCAGTTCTTC. Translating gives CAWRKREAQFF.

V is TRBV20-1 and J is TRBJ1-2; D gene uncertain. The V gene's germline CDR1 is DFQATT and CDR2 SNEGSKA (reference sequence). The V end was cut by 4 bases, the J end by 14 bases, with 11 bases between. This CDR3 has 9 residues. CDR3 in DNA: TGCAGTGCTAAAGGGAGTGATACCTTC. The encoded protein is CSAKGSDTF.

This clone was counted a single time. V is TRBV28 and J is TRBJ2-7; no definite D call. V was shortened by 3 bases and J by 6 bases, with 15 bases between the two germline ends. Germline CDR1 and CDR2: MDHEN and SYDVKM. CDR3 length: 14 amino acids. The CDR3 nucleotides read TGTGCCAGCAGTTTCCTGGCGCGGCTAGGCGAGCAGTACTTC. Encoded protein: CASSFLARLGEQYF.

This chain joins TRBV11-2 and TRBJ2-5; 9 positions agree with TRBD1. The CDR3 is 15 residues long. Germline loops: CDR1 SGHAT, CDR2 FQNNGV. J gave up 0 bases and V 3 bases, and 2 bases lay outside the gene matches. The CDR3 DNA reads as TGTGCCAGCAGCTTGGGGACAGGGAACCAAGAGACCCAGTACTTC. Translated, it gives CASSLGTGNQETQYF.

The chain uses TRBV28 and TRBJ1-1; possible D gene TRBD1, 6 bases. Trimming took 4 bases from V and 12 from J, leaving 21 bases between them. Germline V gives CDR1 MDHEN, CDR2 SYDVKM. The CDR3 contains 14 residues. In DNA, the CDR3 is TGTGCCAGCAGTTCACCCTCCGGGACAACGAAAACTTTCTTT. It is translated as CASSSPSGTTKTFF. The whole variable domain, filled in from reference TRBV28 and TRBJ1-1, reads DVKVTQSSRYLVKRTGEKVFLECVQDMDHENMFWYRQDPGLGLRLIYFSYDVKMKEKGDIPEGYSVSREKKERFSLILESASTNQTSMYLCASSSPSGTTKTFFGQGTRLTVV.

V usage is TRBV18 and J usage is TRBJ2-7; TRBD2 agrees at 10 bases. V trimming: 6 bases; J trimming: 1 base; junction bases outside the gene matches: 6. Looked up from germline, CDR1 is KGHSH and CDR2 is LQKENI. This CDR3 has 15 residues. DNA for the CDR3: TGTGCCAGCTCGATAGCGGGAGGTGATTCCTACGAGCAGTACTTC. Encoded protein: CASSIAGGDSYEQYF.

V usage is TRBV29-1 and J usage is TRBJ2-7; TRBD2 aligns across 7 bases. Germline values: CDR1 SQVTM, CDR2 ANQGSEA. The CDR3 has 14 amino acids. J lost 2 bases, V lost 0 bases, and 4 bases had no gene match. CDR3 sequence reads: CSVEDRDYPYEQYF. The DNA for the CDR3 is TGCAGCGTTGAAGATCGGGACTACCCCTACGAGCAGTACTTC.

This chain uses TRBV6-4 with TRBJ2-1, with a tentative D call TRBD2 (6 bases). The CDR3 is made up of 15 amino acids. Trimming removed 7 bases from V and 10 bases from J, with 23 bases in between. Per the germline V gene, CDR1 is MRHNA and CDR2 is SNTAGT. The CDR3 DNA reads TGTGCCAGCACATACAGCGGGCCTGTAGTCTACGAGCAGTTCTTC. Translating it yields CASTYSGPVVYEQFF.

V gene TRBV6-5 combines with J gene TRBJ1-4; D gene uncertain. Trimming removed 7 bases at V and 0 bases at J, with 9 bases between. Germline CDR1 MNHEY, CDR2 SVGAGI. There are 14 residues in the CDR3. CDR3: CASTRTATNEKLFF. CDR3 nucleotide sequence: TGTGCCAGCACCCGAACTGCAACTAATGAAAAACTGTTTTTT.

In its sample, this clone was seen once. The J gene is TRBJ2-7, the V gene TRBV6-5, with a possible D match to TRBD1 (5 bases). This CDR3 has 14 residues. V was trimmed by 2 bases and J by 4 bases, leaving 12 bases between them. Germline CDR1 and CDR2: MNHEY and SVGAGI. CDR3 amino acids: CASSYGAAPYEQYF. CDR3 bases: TGTGCCAGCAGTTACGGGGCGGCTCCTTACGAGCAGTACTTC.

The V call is TRBV11-2, the J call TRBJ2-7; 9 bases are shared with TRBD1. This CDR3 has 13 amino acids. Germline assignment: CDR1 SGHAT and CDR2 FQNNGV. V dropped 10 bases and J dropped 4; count of bases not matched to a gene: 8. This CDR3 is CATLGQGNYEQYF. CDR3 DNA sequence: TGTGCCACCTTGGGACAGGGCAATTACGAGCAGTACTTC.

The rearrangement uses TRBV30 and TRBJ2-7, with 13 bases aligning to TRBD2. V shed 0 bases and J 5 bases; nucleotides not matched to a gene: 7. CDR1 is GTSNPN and CDR2 is SVGIG in the germline V gene (reference sequence). CDR3 length equals 16 residues. As DNA, the CDR3 is TGTGCCTGGAGTGTAGGACTAGCGGGAGATCATAACGAGCAGTACTTC. Protein sequence: CAWSVGLAGDHNEQYF.

The chain is built from TRBV5-6 and TRBJ1-4; 7 bases match TRBD1. In germline, CDR1 is SGHDT, CDR2 YYEEEE. V lost 5 bases and J lost 0; bases outside the gene matches: 1. This CDR3 comprises 14 residues. CDR3 loop: CASSGQATNEKLFF. DNA for the CDR3: TGTGCCAGCAGTGGACAGGCAACTAATGAAAAACTGTTTTTT.

This clone was counted a single time. The chain has TRBV4-3 and TRBJ2-1, with TRBD2 identical over 7 bases. V gave up 0 bases and J gave up 5 bases; unmatched junction bases: 7. The CDR3 covers 16 residues. The V gene's germline CDR1 is LGHNA and CDR2 YSLEER. CDR3 loop: CASSQDLGGGDNEQFF. DNA for the CDR3: TGCGCCAGCAGCCAAGATTTGGGGGGAGGGGACAATGAGCAGTTCTTC.

The V and J genes are TRBV2 and TRBJ1-2; 8 nucleotides agree with TRBD1. The CDR3 is 13 amino acids. Germline loops: CDR1 SNHLY, CDR2 FYNNEI. V lost 5 bases, J lost 8 bases, and 7 bases stayed unmatched. The CDR3 coding sequence is TGTGCCAGCAGTCCGGGACAGGTTTCCGGCTACACCTTC. The encoded protein is CASSPGQVSGYTF.

The rearrangement joins TRBV28 to TRBJ2-7; 8 positions match TRBD2. Germline lookup yields CDR1 MDHEN and CDR2 SYDVKM. Trimming took 5 bases from V and 3 from J; bases not matched to a gene: 6. This CDR3 comprises 14 residues. The CDR3 DNA sequence: TGTGCCAGCAGTACCGGGACTAGTTTCTACGAGCAGTACTTC. This sequence encodes CASSTGTSFYEQYF.

The rearrangement joins TRBV5-8 to TRBJ2-1; 8 nucleotides agree with TRBD2. Germline V gene data show CDR1 as SGHTS and CDR2 as YDEGEE. The CDR3 is 15 residues long. The V segment lost 5 bases and the J segment 3 bases; nucleotides outside the gene matches: 7. For the CDR3, the DNA is TGTGCCAGCAGACAAGGGACTAGAATCTACAATGAGCAGTTCTTC. Its translation is CASRQGTRIYNEQFF.

V usage is TRBV7-2 and J usage is TRBJ2-3, with 7 positions matching TRBD2. The ends lost 0 bases at V and 4 bases at J; junction bases unmatched: 4. This CDR3 comprises 15 residues. Germline lookup yields CDR1 SGHTA and CDR2 FQGNSA. CDR3 DNA: TGTGCCAGCAGCTTAGCGGGAGGGTGGGCAGATACGCAGTATTTT. It yields the protein CASSLAGGWADTQYF.

The chain's CDR3 is CASSPGTGGTTAYGYTF. The CDR3 coding sequence is TGTGCCAGCTCACCAGGGACAGGGGGGACAACCGCCTATGGCTACACCTTC. The rearrangement joins TRBV18 to TRBJ1-2; 11 nucleotides match TRBD1. The CDR3 consists of 17 residues. Germline CDR1 KGHSH, CDR2 LQKENI. The ends lost 2 bases at V and 4 bases at J; junction bases unmatched: 9.

The chain links TRBV7-2 to TRBJ1-3; D ambiguous. Germline V gene sequence: CDR1 SGHTA, CDR2 FQGNSA. V was clipped by 6 bases and J by 2 bases, with 11 bases between them. There are 14 residues in the CDR3. The CDR3 nucleotides read TGTGCCAGCAGTCCCGGCGGCACTGGAAACACCATATATTTT. Encoded protein: CASSPGGTGNTIYF.

Only one count was recorded for this clone. The rearrangement uses TRBV6-5 and TRBJ1-5, with TRBD1 as a possible D gene (6 bases). V was trimmed by 6 bases and J by 4 bases, leaving 7 bases between them. Per the germline V gene, CDR1 is MNHEY and CDR2 is SVGAGI. CDR3 size: 12 residues. The CDR3 loop reads CASSQGNQPQHF. CDR3 in DNA: TGTGCCAGCAGCCAGGGGAATCAGCCCCAGCATTTT.

V is TRBV28 and J is TRBJ1-3, with D perhaps TRBD1 (5 bases). The V end was cut by 7 bases, the J end by 0 bases, with 13 bases between. Germline V gene sequence: CDR1 MDHEN, CDR2 SYDVKM. This CDR3 is 15 amino acids long. The CDR3 DNA reads as TGTGCCAGCACGGGAGGGACTCTCTCTGGAAACACCATATATTTT. This encodes CASTGGTLSGNTIYF.

V gene TRBV4-1 combines with J gene TRBJ1-6; 7 bases map to TRBD1. V lost 6 bases and J lost 1; bases outside the gene matches: 6. The germline V gene encodes CDR1 MGHRA and CDR2 YSYEKL. CDR3 length equals 16 residues. As DNA, the CDR3 is TGCGCCAGCAGTAATAAGGACAGGTCCTATAATTCACCCCTCCACTTT. Residues: CASSNKDRSYNSPLHF.

The chain couples TRBV28 to TRBJ2-2; D gene ambiguous. The CDR3 length is 12 residues. Germline CDR1 is MDHEN and CDR2 is SYDVKM. The ends were cut back, 6 bases at V and 7 bases at J, with 9 bases in the middle. Written as DNA, the CDR3 is TGTGCCAGCAGATTCCCGGGCGGGGAGCTGTTTTTT. Its protein is CASRFPGGELFF.

This clone has just one count. V gene TRBV2 combines with J gene TRBJ2-5; 7 nucleotides agree with TRBD2. The CDR3 sequence is 14 residues long. Per the germline V gene, CDR1 is SNHLY and CDR2 is FYNNEI. V lost 4 bases to trimming and J lost 1 base; unmatched junction nucleotides: 3. The CDR3 region is CASSGRESQETQYF. In nucleotides, the CDR3 is TGTGCCAGCAGTGGGCGGGAGAGCCAAGAGACCCAGTACTTC.

The rearrangement joins TRBV28 to TRBJ2-5; 8 bases are a match to TRBD1. With 6 bases clipped from V and 4 bases from J, the junction kept 7 bases outside the gene matches. Germline loops: CDR1 MDHEN, CDR2 SYDVKM. This CDR3 has 14 amino acids. CDR3 sequence reads: CASSRDRGRETQYF. The CDR3 coding sequence is TGTGCCAGCAGCAGAGACAGGGGACGAGAGACCCAGTACTTC.